The rows below give T cell receptor beta chains drawn from one sample of a study of T cell responses to AZD1222 COVID-19 vaccine. Profiling relied on immunoSEQ multiplex PCR, and the TCRdb table lists in-frame clones only, not all of them. Found here are 70,000 to 90,000 clones, around nine tenths of them singletons; the top ten hold 3%. The source material was peripheral blood, sampled on day 0 of AZD1222 vaccination. The receptors here all came from an adult in good health. The CDR3 runs from the conserved cysteine through the conserved F or W. The D gene is left open where the match is weak. The size entry is marked missing in some rows and otherwise reads once, few, many or a size class.

V gene	J gene	clone size	D gene	CDR3 DNA	CDR3 protein
TRBV10-1	TRBJ2-7	-	-	TGCGCCAGCAGTGAGTCGGAATGGGGTGGCGAGCAGTACTTC	CASSESEWGGEQYF
TRBV18	TRBJ1-2	-	TRBD1	TGTGCCAGCTCCCCCCAGGGGGCAGCGAACTATGGCTACACCTTC	CASSPQGAANYGYTF
TRBV4-1	TRBJ1-2	-	-	TGCGCCAGCAGCCAAGAAGACAGGAGGTATGGCTACACCTTC	CASSQEDRRYGYTF
TRBV27	TRBJ2-5	-	-	TGTGCCAGCAGTTTGAGGGGCCTCCCGGAGACCCAGTACTTC	CASSLRGLPETQYF
TRBV7-6	TRBJ1-2	-	-	TGTGCCAGCAGCTTAGGCGGGGCTCCTAACTATGGCTACACCTTC	CASSLGGAPNYGYTF
TRBV15	TRBJ1-2	-	-	TGTGCCACCAGCGGGCAAGGCTATGGCTACACCTTC	CATSGQGYGYTF
TRBV6-5	TRBJ1-3	-	-	TGTGCCAGCAGTTACTCGTACAGCCACACCATATATTTT	CASSYSYSHTIYF
TRBV7-8	TRBJ1-1	-	-	TGTGCCAGCAGCTACTCCCCGGGGAACACTGAAGCTTTCTTT	CASSYSPGNTEAFF
TRBV6-5	TRBJ2-7	-	TRBD2	TGTGCCAGCAGTTACTCGGGACTATACTTCTACGAGCAGTACTTC	CASSYSGLYFYEQYF
TRBV4-2	TRBJ2-5	-	-	TGTGCCAGCAGCCAAGATCGGCTAGCTCAAGAGACCCAGTACTTC	CASSQDRLAQETQYF
TRBV18	TRBJ1-5	-	-	TGTGCCAGCTCACCAGTGGGGGATAGCAATCAGCCCCAGCATTTT	CASSPVGDSNQPQHF
TRBV27	TRBJ2-7	-	-	TGTGCCAGCAGTCAGCAACCCACTTCAGGGCACGAGCAGTACTTC	CASSQQPTSGHEQYF
TRBV4-1	TRBJ1-2	-	-	TGCGCCAGCAGCCATCCATCCCGGGGGCGGAACTATGGCTACACCTTC	CASSHPSRGRNYGYTF
TRBV19	TRBJ1-1	-	TRBD1	TGTGCCAGTAGTATAGGCAACAGGGGGAACACTGAAGCTTTCTTT	CASSIGNRGNTEAFF
TRBV28	TRBJ1-5	-	-	TGTGCCAGCAGTTTCCGACCCGAAGGGTATCAGCCCCAGCATTTT	CASSFRPEGYQPQHF
TRBV19	TRBJ1-5	once	-	TGTGCCAGTAGTAGACAGCCAAGGATAGATCAGCCCCAGCATTTT	CASSRQPRIDQPQHF
TRBV28	TRBJ1-2	-	-	TGTGCCAGCAGTTTCGTCAGGGCCAACTATGGCTACACCTTC	CASSFVRANYGYTF
TRBV24-1	TRBJ2-2	-	TRBD2	TGTGCCACCAGGGGAGGGTTGGGAGACACCGGGGAGCTGTTTTTT	CATRGGLGDTGELFF
TRBV5-5	TRBJ1-1	-	-	TGTGCCAGCAGCGCCAACAGGTTGAGGAACACTGAAGCTTTCTTT	CASSANRLRNTEAFF
TRBV6-5	TRBJ2-2	-	TRBD2	TGTGCCAGCAGCAAAAGCGGGAGCGGAACCGGGGAGCTGTTTTTT	CASSKSGSGTGELFF
TRBV4-1	TRBJ1-1	once	-	TGCGCCAGCAGCCAAGTTGTAGGTGGGAACACTGAAGCTTTCTTT	CASSQVVGGNTEAFF
TRBV6-5	TRBJ1-1	-	-	TGTGCCAGCAGTTACGACAGCAACACTGAAGCTTTCTTT	CASSYDSNTEAFF
TRBV16	TRBJ2-1	-	TRBD1	TGTGCCAGCAGCCGGACAGGGGCCAGCTCCTACAATGAGCAGTTCTTC	CASSRTGASSYNEQFF
TRBV19	TRBJ2-7	-	-	TGTGCCAGTAGTACGACTACCCTCTACGAGCAGTACTTC	CASSTTTLYEQYF
TRBV29-1	TRBJ2-7	once	TRBD1	TGCAGCGTTTTTGACAGGGGACGCTACGAGCAGTACTTC	CSVFDRGRYEQYF
TRBV7-9	TRBJ1-2	-	-	TGTGCCAGCAGCTTAGGAGGGTACGGCTACACCTTC	CASSLGGYGYTF
TRBV18	TRBJ1-3	once	-	TGTGCCAGCTCACCTGGCCTCTTACCAATTTCTGGAAACACCATATATTTT	CASSPGLLPISGNTIYF
TRBV5-6	TRBJ2-1	-	TRBD1	TGTGCCAGCAGCCTTGGGACAGGGTATGAGCAGTTCTTC	CASSLGTGYEQFF
TRBV29-1	TRBJ1-1	-	-	TGCAGCGCCGCCCGGGGGGGGCAGTCTGAAGCTTTCTTT	CSAARGGQSEAFF
TRBV20-1	TRBJ1-5	-	TRBD1	TGCAGTGCTAGTTTCGGGACAGAGTATAGCAATCAGCCCCAGCATTTT	CSASFGTEYSNQPQHF
TRBV5-8	TRBJ1-2	-	TRBD1	TGTGCCAGCAGCCTAAGACAGGGCCACTATGGCTACACCTTC	CASSLRQGHYGYTF
TRBV5-1	TRBJ2-2	-	TRBD1	TGCGCCAGCAGCCCCGGGACAGGGTGGAGGGCCGGGGAGCTGTTTTTT	CASSPGTGWRAGELFF
TRBV2	TRBJ1-2	-	-	TGTGCCAGCAGACCTCCGGTCCGGGAAGGCTACACCTTC	CASRPPVREGYTF
TRBV28	TRBJ1-2	-	-	TGTGCCAGCGAGAACAATGACTATGGCTACACCTTC	CASENNDYGYTF
TRBV11-2	TRBJ1-1	-	-	TGTGCCAGCAGCTACGTAGGGAGGACTGAAGCTTTCTTT	CASSYVGRTEAFF
TRBV7-3	TRBJ2-1	-	TRBD2	TGTGCCAGCAGCTCTAGCGGGAGTGTGTATGAGCAGTTCTTC	CASSSSGSVYEQFF
TRBV4-2	TRBJ2-7	few	-	TGTGCCAGCAGCCAAGGTGAAACCTACGAGCAGTACTTC	CASSQGETYEQYF
TRBV27	TRBJ2-1	-	TRBD2	TGTGCCAGCAGTTTTAGCACCCGGACTAGACTGAATGAGCAGTTCTTC	CASSFSTRTRLNEQFF
TRBV18	TRBJ1-5	-	-	TGTGCCAGCTCCCCCTTTGAAGCTGGGAGCAATCAGCCCCAGCATTTT	CASSPFEAGSNQPQHF
TRBV30	TRBJ2-7	-	-	TGTGCCCTAGGGGGGGCCGAGCAGTACTTC	CALGGAEQYF
TRBV2	TRBJ1-2	-	TRBD1	TGTGCCAGCAGTGAACGGGACAGGGACTATGGCTACACCTTC	CASSERDRDYGYTF
TRBV2	TRBJ2-7	-	-	TGTGCCAGCAGTGTCAGGGGGGAGTACGAGCAGTACTTC	CASSVRGEYEQYF
TRBV11-3	TRBJ2-1	-	TRBD2	TGTGCCAGCAGCTTAGGCGGGAGTAACAATGAGCAGTTCTTC	CASSLGGSNNEQFF
TRBV6-1	TRBJ2-3	-	TRBD2	TGTGCCAGCAGTAAACTAGCGGGGGGTACAGATACGCAGTATTTT	CASSKLAGGTDTQYF
TRBV27	TRBJ2-1	-	-	TGTGCCAGCCTGGTAGGAGATGAGCAGTTCTTC	CASLVGDEQFF
TRBV7-6	TRBJ2-7	-	-	TGTGCCAGCAGCTTGGGGACTTTCTACGAGCAGTACTTC	CASSLGTFYEQYF
TRBV3-1/TRBV3-2	TRBJ2-7	once	-	TGTGCCAGCAGCCAAGATCGGGCCGGGTACTACGAGCAGTACTTC	CASSQDRAGYYEQYF
TRBV7-9	TRBJ1-4	few	-	TGTGCCAGCAGTCTCAGTGCAACTAATGAAAAACTGTTTTTT	CASSLSATNEKLFF
TRBV7-8	TRBJ1-1	-	-	TGTGCCAGCAGCTTAGCATCCGGCAGGGCCACTGAAGCTTTCTTT	CASSLASGRATEAFF
TRBV9	TRBJ1-5	-	-	TGTGCCAGCAGCGTAGAGGGGGGCAGGAATCAGCCCCAGCATTTT	CASSVEGGRNQPQHF
TRBV3-1/TRBV3-2	TRBJ1-4	-	-	TGTGCCAGCAGCCGCACGCTTTCCTCTAATGAAAAACTGTTTTTT	CASSRTLSSNEKLFF
TRBV7-9	TRBJ2-7	-	-	TGTGCCAGCAGCTTAGAAGGGCCCACCTACGAGCAGTACTTC	CASSLEGPTYEQYF
TRBV29-1	TRBJ1-1	-	-	TGCAGCGTTATGGATACGGTTACTGAAGCTTTCTTT	CSVMDTVTEAFF
TRBV11-2	TRBJ1-4	-	-	TGTGCCAGCAGCTCACAGCTTGCAACTAATGAAAAACTGTTTTTT	CASSSQLATNEKLFF
TRBV6-5	TRBJ1-5	-	-	TGTGCCAGCGGGGAGAGGAATCAGCCCCAGCATTTT	CASGERNQPQHF
TRBV6-1	TRBJ2-3	once	-	TGTGCCAGCAGTGAAGAGGACGACTTGGGCACAGATACGCAGTATTTT	CASSEEDDLGTDTQYF
TRBV3-1/TRBV3-2	TRBJ2-1	-	-	TGTGCCAGCAGCCCCCCGGAACCTTACAATGAGCAGTTCTTC	CASSPPEPYNEQFF